These 32 T cell receptor beta chains were all obtained from the same sample, sequenced in a study of T cell responses to AZD1222 COVID-19 vaccine. This table comes from immunoSEQ multiplex PCR, and its TCRdb copy is limited to in-frame clones, with some not included. The sample shows about 150,000 clones, 75% to 90% of them seen only once. The input for sequencing was peripheral blood, taken 28 days after the second AZD1222 dose. All receptors come from an adult who received the AZD1222 COVID-19 vaccine.

The chain carries TRBV19 and TRBJ1-4; no firm D call. The germline V and J ends were trimmed by 1 base and 7 bases, with 7 bases remaining between them. This CDR3 spans 13 amino acids. Per germline, CDR1 LNHDA and CDR2 SQIVND (reference sequence). CDR3 in DNA: TGTGCCAGTAGTATAGTCGGTGCTGAAAAACTGTTTTTT. Its protein product is CASSIVGAEKLFF. Based on the CDR3 plus reference TRBV19 and TRBJ1-4, the full variable domain is DGGITQSPKYLFRKEGQNVTLSCEQNLNHDAMYWYRQDPGQGLRLIYYSQIVNDFQKGDIAEGYSVSREKKESFPLTVTSAQKNPTAFYLCASSIVGAEKLFFGSGTQLSVL.

The chain has TRBV30 and TRBJ2-7; D gene uncertain. The germline gives CDR1 GTSNPN, CDR2 SVGIG (reference sequence). This CDR3 has 12 amino acids. Trimming cost V 3 bases and J 0 bases, with 6 bases left between them. CDR3: CAWSSSSYEQYF. The CDR3 DNA sequence: TGTGCCTGGAGCTCGAGCTCCTACGAGCAGTACTTC. Drawing the rest from reference TRBV30 and TRBJ2-7, the complete variable domain is SQTIHQWPATLVQPVGSPLSLECTVEGTSNPNLYWYRQAAGRGLQLLFYSVGIGQISSEVPQNLSASRPQDRQFILSSKKLLLSDSGFYLCAWSSSSYEQYFGPGTRLTVT.

The chain combines TRBV3-1 (or the pseudogene TRBV3-2) with TRBJ1-1; D uncertain. The CDR3 is made up of 16 amino acids. Trimming removed 2 bases at V and 3 bases at J, with 16 bases between. Germline values: CDR1 LGHDT, CDR2 YNNKEL (reference sequence). CDR3 loop: CASSQRVGRGDTEAFF. The CDR3 DNA sequence: TGTGCCAGCAGCCAAAGAGTGGGGAGAGGCGACACTGAAGCTTTCTTT.

This clone was seen only once. The V and J genes are TRBV6-2 or TRBV6-3 and TRBJ2-2; D may be TRBD1 or TRBD2 (5 bases each). The CDR3 spans 14 residues. V lost 4 bases to trimming and J lost 4 bases, with 10 bases between them. CDR1 and CDR2 from the germline V gene are MNHEY and SVGEGT. The CDR3 sequence is CASSSTGTTGELFF. In DNA, the CDR3 is TGTGCCAGCAGTTCCACCGGGACCACCGGGGAGCTGTTTTTT.

This sequence joins TRBV30 and TRBJ1-4, with 7 bases identical to TRBD1. Trimming at V came to 3 bases and at J to 8 bases, leaving 6 bases not matched to a gene. The CDR3 is made up of 13 amino acids. Germline V lookup: CDR1 GTSNPN, CDR2 SVGIG (reference sequence). CDR3 sequence: CAWRKGAKEKLFF. The DNA for the CDR3 is TGTGCCTGGAGAAAGGGGGCGAAAGAAAAACTGTTTTTT.

This clone occurred once. V is TRBV28 and J is TRBJ2-5; 7 positions agree with TRBD1. This CDR3 contains 14 residues. CDR1 is MDHEN and CDR2 is SYDVKM in the germline V gene. J was trimmed by 4 bases and V by 2 bases; bases with no gene match: 4. The CDR3 sequence: CASSLDRVLETQYF. CDR3 coding DNA: TGTGCCAGCAGTTTAGACAGGGTTTTAGAGACCCAGTACTTC.

This clone has just one count. The chain has TRBV9 and TRBJ2-5; 12 positions match TRBD2. V gave up 0 bases and J gave up 2 bases; unmatched junction bases: 2. The length of the CDR3 is 16 residues. CDR1 is SGDLS and CDR2 is YYNGEE in the germline V gene. In nucleotides, the CDR3 is TGTGCCAGCAGCGTAGCGACTAGCGGGGGACAAGAGACCCAGTACTTC. Amino acids: CASSVATSGGQETQYF.

V gene TRBV12-3 or TRBV12-4 combines with J gene TRBJ1-4, with D hard to call. The V gene lost 0 bases and the J gene lost 7 bases, with 6 bases spanning the gap. The length of the CDR3 is 13 residues. This CDR3 reads CASSLATGEKLFF. The CDR3 coding sequence is TGTGCCAGCAGTTTAGCGACCGGTGAAAAACTGTTTTTT.

V usage is TRBV28 and J usage is TRBJ1-1; no definite D call. The CDR3 extends over 13 amino acids. Germline CDR1 is MDHEN and CDR2 is SYDVKM. V dropped 5 bases and J dropped 3 bases, with 10 bases sitting between them. CDR3 protein: CASSEVGYTEAFF. CDR3 coding DNA: TGTGCCAGCAGTGAGGTGGGGTACACTGAAGCTTTCTTT.

The chain combines TRBV10-3 with TRBJ2-7; D perhaps matches TRBD2 (6 bases). This CDR3 spans 15 amino acids. Germline loops: CDR1 ENHRY, CDR2 SYGVKD. Between the trimmed V and J ends, which lost 10 bases and 0 bases, there was a span of 19 bases. The CDR3 region has the DNA TGTGCCACTCAACTGGGAGGACCCAGCTCCTACGAGCAGTACTTC. It is translated as CATQLGGPSSYEQYF.

The chain uses TRBV30 and TRBJ1-6; D possibly corresponds to TRBD1 (6 bases). There are 14 residues in the CDR3. Germline V lookup: CDR1 GTSNPN, CDR2 SVGIG (reference sequence). The V end was cut by 6 bases, the J end by 9 bases, with 18 bases between. The CDR3 nucleotides are TGTGCCTGCTCCGGAGGGGGAGGGGCTTCACCCCTCCACTTT. Its translation is CACSGGGGASPLHF.

The chain couples TRBV7-8 to TRBJ1-1; TRBD1 is a possible D gene (5 bases). Germline loops: CDR1 SGHVS, CDR2 FQNEAQ. The CDR3 has 13 residues. Trimming removed 5 bases at V and 8 bases at J, with 15 bases between. The CDR3 loop reads CASSLAGTSEAFF. In DNA, the CDR3 is TGTGCCAGCAGCCTGGCCGGGACTTCGGAAGCTTTCTTT. Full variable domain (outside the CDR3, taken from reference TRBV7-8 and TRBJ1-1): GAGVSQSPRYKVAKRGQDVALRCDPISGHVSLFWYQQALGQGPEFLTYFQNEAQLDKSGLPSDRFFAERPEGSVSTLKIQRTQQEDSAVYLCASSLAGTSEAFFGQGTRLTVV.

The CDR3 DNA reads TGTGCCATCAGGCAGGGAATGAACACTGAAGCTTTCTTT. It is translated as CAIRQGMNTEAFF. This chain connects TRBV10-3 to TRBJ1-1, with D maybe TRBD1 (5 bases). The length of the CDR3 is 13 residues. Germline V gene sequence: CDR1 ENHRY, CDR2 SYGVKD. V was shortened by 6 bases and J by 0 bases, with 8 bases between the two germline ends.

This sequence joins TRBV4-3 and TRBJ2-3, with 9 bases aligning to TRBD2. This CDR3 has 21 residues. V lost 1 base, J lost 1 base, and 18 bases stayed unmatched. The V gene's germline CDR1 is LGHNA and CDR2 YSLEER. CDR3 loop: CASSQVTRGGGRAGGTDTQYF. The CDR3 DNA reads TGCGCCAGCAGCCAAGTTACGCGAGGGGGCGGGAGGGCCGGAGGCACAGATACGCAGTATTTT.

The genes are TRBV5-1 and TRBJ1-1; no reliable D call. The CDR3 is 14 residues long. In germline, CDR1 is SGHRS, CDR2 YFSETQ. With 4 bases removed from V and 1 base from J, the gap between germline ends came to 11 bases. CDR3 sequence: CASSRAKANTEAFF. In DNA, the CDR3 is TGCGCCAGCAGCCGTGCGAAAGCGAACACTGAAGCTTTCTTT.

The chain joins TRBV7-2 to TRBJ2-4, with no clear D. The CDR3 runs to 16 residues. Trimming left V 1 base short and J 3 bases short, with 13 bases between. The V gene's germline CDR1 is SGHTA and CDR2 FQGNSA. CDR3 sequence (DNA): TGTGCCAGCAGCTTAGGGGTTGGGTTGGGCAAAAACATTCAGTACTTC. It specifies CASSLGVGLGKNIQYF.

This clone has a single count. This rearrangement joins TRBV2 to TRBJ1-6; 9 bases align to TRBD1. The length of the CDR3 is 15 residues. CDR1 and CDR2 from the germline V gene are SNHLY and FYNNEI. V gave up 6 bases and J gave up 9 bases; unmatched junction bases: 9. The CDR3 region is CASRPRQGEGSPLHF. CDR3 in DNA: TGTGCCAGCAGACCTAGACAGGGGGAAGGTTCACCCCTCCACTTT.

This chain joins TRBV5-1 and TRBJ1-3; D gene uncertain. Per the germline V gene, CDR1 is SGHRS and CDR2 is YFSETQ. This CDR3 is 15 amino acids long. Trimming stripped 0 bases from V and 0 bases from J, with 7 bases between. This chain's CDR3 is CASSLARDSGNTIYF. The CDR3 DNA reads TGCGCCAGCAGCTTGGCCAGAGACTCTGGAAACACCATATATTTT.

The gene calls are TRBV19 and TRBJ1-6, with a weak D call TRBD1 (5 bases). Trimming pared 6 bases from V and 6 bases from J, leaving 21 bases between. Germline lookup yields CDR1 LNHDA and CDR2 SQIVND (reference sequence). The CDR3 extends over 17 amino acids. Written as DNA, the CDR3 is TGTGCCAGTAGAACTTCCCGAACAGGATTACCTAATTCACCCCTCCACTTT. Translating gives CASRTSRTGLPNSPLHF. The entire variable domain, with the rest obtained from reference TRBV19 and TRBJ1-6, is as follows: DGGITQSPKYLFRKEGQNVTLSCEQNLNHDAMYWYRQDPGQGLRLIYYSQIVNDFQKGDIAEGYSVSREKKESFPLTVTSAQKNPTAFYLCASRTSRTGLPNSPLHFGNGTRLTVT.

This sequence joins TRBV7-8 and TRBJ2-3; no clear D. CDR3 size: 13 residues. Trimming took off 6 bases at V and 1 base at J, with 8 bases between the two ends. Germline CDR1 SGHVS, CDR2 FQNEAQ. CDR3 region: CASRELGTDTQYF. The CDR3 nucleotides read TGTGCCAGCAGAGAATTAGGCACAGATACGCAGTATTTT.

This chain links TRBV28 with TRBJ1-5; D unresolved. This CDR3 has 15 amino acids. Trimming shortened V by 2 bases and J by 0 bases, and 8 bases separated the two germline ends. Germline CDR1 MDHEN, CDR2 SYDVKM. CDR3 nucleotide sequence: TGTGCCAGCAGTTTACAGACATATAGCAATCAGCCCCAGCATTTT. Encoded protein: CASSLQTYSNQPQHF. The complete variable domain, with remaining parts taken from reference TRBV28 and TRBJ1-5, reads DVKVTQSSRYLVKRTGEKVFLECVQDMDHENMFWYRQDPGLGLRLIYFSYDVKMKEKGDIPEGYSVSREKKERFSLILESASTNQTSMYLCASSLQTYSNQPQHFGDGTRLSIL.

This clone occurred many times. The chain recombines TRBV7-8 with TRBJ2-7, with a tentative D call TRBD1 (6 bases). This CDR3 is 14 amino acids long. Trimming took 5 bases from V and 2 from J, leaving 13 bases between them. Per the germline V gene, CDR1 is SGHVS and CDR2 is FQNEAQ. The CDR3 sequence is CASSRPGGPYEQYF. The DNA for the CDR3 is TGTGCCAGCAGCCGCCCTGGGGGCCCCTACGAGCAGTACTTC.

V gene TRBV6-2 or TRBV6-3 combines with J gene TRBJ2-7; D gene uncertain. V lost 2 bases to trimming and J lost 3 bases, with 11 bases between them. Germline CDR1 reads MNHEY; CDR2 reads SVGEGT. CDR3 length: 14 amino acids. This chain's CDR3 is CASSYDKEVYEQYF. The CDR3, as DNA: TGTGCCAGCAGTTACGATAAAGAAGTCTACGAGCAGTACTTC.

The V call is TRBV2, the J call TRBJ1-1; 7 bases map to TRBD1. The ends lost 3 bases at V and 5 bases at J; junction bases unmatched: 6. The germline V gene has CDR1 SNHLY and CDR2 FYNNEI. CDR3 size: 14 residues. The CDR3, as DNA: TGTGCCAGCAGTGATCCAGGGGGTGGGACTGAAGCTTTCTTT. It is translated as CASSDPGGGTEAFF.

The rearrangement links TRBV9 to TRBJ1-6; 8 positions match TRBD1. The V gene end was trimmed by 0 bases and the J gene end by 10 bases; junction bases not matched to a gene: 3. The CDR3 length is 14 residues. Germline V gene lookup returns CDR1 SGDLS and CDR2 YYNGEE. The DNA for the CDR3 is TGTGCCAGCAGCGTAGCAGGGGGCGGCTCACCCCTCCACTTT. Protein: CASSVAGGGSPLHF.

The chain is built from TRBV2 and TRBJ1-4; possibly TRBD1 for D (6 bases). The length of the CDR3 is 15 residues. CDR1 and CDR2 from the germline V gene are SNHLY and FYNNEI. Deletions cut 7 bases from V and 2 bases from J, with 14 bases between. This chain's CDR3 is CASTKQGMTNEKLFF. For the CDR3, the DNA is TGTGCCAGCACAAAACAGGGTATGACTAATGAAAAACTGTTTTTT.

The chain combines TRBV7-9 with TRBJ2-3; D may be TRBD1 (6 bases). CDR1 is SEHNR and CDR2 is FQNEAQ in the germline V gene (reference sequence). The germline V and J ends were trimmed by 1 base and 4 bases, with 9 bases remaining between them. This CDR3 region has 14 residues. CDR3 DNA: TGTGCCAGCAGCTTAGGAGGGGGACCAGATACGCAGTATTTT. Translating gives CASSLGGGPDTQYF.

The V and J genes are TRBV29-1 and TRBJ1-3; D is ambiguous. Trimming took 3 bases from V and 2 from J, leaving 8 bases between them. The germline CDR1 and CDR2 sequences are SQVTM and ANQGSEA. The CDR3 consists of 13 residues. CDR3 sequence: CSVDAAAGNTIYF. The CDR3, as DNA: TGCAGCGTTGATGCGGCAGCTGGAAACACCATATATTTT.

The rearrangement links TRBV7-9 to TRBJ1-2; D is possibly TRBD1 (6 bases). V lost 2 bases to trimming and J lost 2 bases, with 6 bases between them. The CDR3 contains 13 residues. Looked up from germline, CDR1 is SEHNR and CDR2 is FQNEAQ (reference sequence). CDR3 protein: CASSLRGNYGYTF. The CDR3 nucleotides read TGTGCCAGCAGCTTAAGGGGGAACTATGGCTACACCTTC.

This chain uses TRBV7-3 with TRBJ2-3, with 9 bases fitting TRBD1. With 2 bases clipped from V and 3 bases from J, the junction kept 3 bases outside the gene matches. CDR3 length equals 15 residues. The germline V gene has CDR1 SGHTA and CDR2 FQGTGA. CDR3 loop: CASSLGTGKTDTQYF. CDR3 nucleotide sequence: TGTGCCAGCAGCTTAGGGACAGGGAAGACAGATACGCAGTATTTT.

The genes are TRBV5-1 and TRBJ2-7, with a tentative D call TRBD2 (6 bases). Trimming took off 0 bases at V and 2 bases at J, with 9 bases between the two ends. The CDR3 is 14 residues long. CDR1 SGHRS and CDR2 YFSETQ come from the germline V gene. The CDR3 DNA is TGCGCCAGCAGCTTGGGGAGGGATCCCTACGAGCAGTACTTC. Translating it yields CASSLGRDPYEQYF.

The V gene is TRBV3-1 (or the pseudogene TRBV3-2), the J gene TRBJ1-2, with D possibly TRBD1 on 5 matching bases. This CDR3 region has 14 residues. Trimming took off 1 base at V and 8 bases at J, with 14 bases between the two ends. In germline, CDR1 is LGHDT, CDR2 YNNKEL (reference sequence). The CDR3 DNA reads as TGTGCCAGCAGCCAAGCCGCCCAGGGAGGAGGCTACACCTTC. As protein: CASSQAAQGGGYTF.